Shown below are 22 T cell receptor beta chains from a single sample sequenced in a study of OX40 agonist ivuxolimab in advanced cancers. The protocol was immunoSEQ multiplex PCR, while the TCRdb copy is restricted to in-frame clones and leaves out a portion. This table has about 79,000 clones, 88% appearing once. This material consisted of CD4+ or CD8+ T cells sorted from blood, taken in a trial of the OX40 agonist ivuxolimab. The receptors shown here come from an adult with an advanced solid tumor such as melanoma, head and neck, liver or kidney cancer.

The gene calls are TRBV28 and TRBJ2-3; 7 nucleotides match TRBD1. This CDR3 spans 15 amino acids. The V gene's germline CDR1 is MDHEN and CDR2 SYDVKM. Losses at the gene ends were 10 bases for V and 2 bases for J; bases not matched to a gene: 12. The CDR3 DNA is TGTGCCACTTCGGAACGGGACAGATACACAGATACGCAGTATTTT. Translating gives CATSERDRYTDTQYF.

V and J are TRBV27 and TRBJ2-7; D might be TRBD1 or TRBD2, each matching 6 bases. The CDR3 is made up of 17 amino acids. Per germline, CDR1 MNHEY and CDR2 SMNVEV (reference sequence). Trimming stripped 3 bases from V and 5 bases from J, with 23 bases between. CDR3 loop: CASSFGPFVGGPNEQYF. The CDR3 bases are TGTGCCAGCAGTTTTGGGCCTTTTGTGGGGGGCCCCAACGAGCAGTACTTC.

This clone was observed once. V is TRBV18 and J is TRBJ2-1; D call uncertain. This CDR3 has 12 amino acids. Germline V gene sequence: CDR1 KGHSH, CDR2 LQKENI. Trimming stripped 2 bases from V and 13 bases from J, with 12 bases between. This CDR3 is CASSPGVGEQFF. The CDR3 nucleotides are TGTGCCAGCTCACCAGGCGTTGGGGAACAGTTCTTC. The whole variable domain, filled in from reference TRBV18 and TRBJ2-1, reads NAGVMQNPRHLVRRRGQEARLRCSPMKGHSHVYWYRQLPEEGLKFMVYLQKENIIDESGMPKERFSAEFPKEGPSILRIQQVVRGDSAAYFCASSPGVGEQFFGPGTRLTVL.

The chain combines TRBV29-1 with TRBJ2-1; TRBD2 matches at 9 bases. CDR1 is SQVTM and CDR2 is ANQGSEA in the germline V gene. CDR3 length equals 12 residues. The CDR3 loop is CSVSGGSNEQFF. In DNA form, the CDR3 reads TGCAGTGTTAGCGGGGGTTCCAATGAGCAGTTCTTC.

The V and J genes are TRBV11-3 and TRBJ1-1; D gene ambiguous. From germline, CDR1 is SGHNT and CDR2 YENEEA. The germline V and J ends were trimmed by 3 bases and 4 bases, with 12 bases remaining between them. This CDR3 has 14 amino acids. CDR3 DNA sequence: TGTGCCAGCAGCTTGGAGCTTCGGGGCACTGAAGCTTTCTTT. This sequence encodes CASSLELRGTEAFF.

The CDR3 sequence is CASSSTLDTQYF. The CDR3, as DNA: TGTGCCAGCAGCTCTACCCTAGATACGCAGTATTTT. The chain recombines TRBV7-3 with TRBJ2-3; D unresolved. The CDR3 is made up of 12 amino acids. The germline V gene encodes CDR1 SGHTA and CDR2 FQGTGA. The V end lost 4 bases, the J end lost 5 bases, and 7 bases lay between the germline ends. Full variable domain (remainder filled in from reference TRBV7-3 and TRBJ2-3): GAGVSQTPSNKVTEKGKYVELRCDPISGHTALYWYRQSLGQGPEFLIYFQGTGAADDSGLPNDRFFAVRPEGSVSTLKIQRTERGDSAVYLCASSSTLDTQYFGPGTRLTVL.

This clone was counted a single time. The CDR3 DNA follows: TGCAGCGTCCCCGCTAGCGGGTCCTGGGCAGATACGCAGTATTTT. Encoded protein: CSVPASGSWADTQYF. The V call is TRBV29-1, the J call TRBJ2-3, with 8 bases identical to TRBD2. The CDR3 totals 15 residues. V shed 6 bases and J 4 bases; nucleotides not matched to a gene: 12. The germline CDR1 and CDR2 sequences are SQVTM and ANQGSEA.

The chain uses TRBV2 and TRBJ1-1; tentative D call: TRBD1 (5 bases). V was pared by 4 bases and J by 4 bases, with 10 bases between. Per the germline V gene, CDR1 is SNHLY and CDR2 is FYNNEI. The CDR3 is made up of 13 amino acids. CDR3: CASSAGGFTEAFF. Written as DNA, the CDR3 is TGTGCCAGCAGTGCCGGGGGGTTCACTGAAGCTTTCTTT.

This chain joins TRBV27 and TRBJ1-1; 7 bases map to TRBD1. V lost 0 bases, J lost 8 bases, and 6 bases stayed unmatched. The CDR3 has 14 residues. The V gene's germline CDR1 is MNHEY and CDR2 SMNVEV (reference sequence). CDR3 nucleotides: TGTGCCAGCAGTTTATCCACACCGGACAGGGAAGCTTTCTTT. Amino acids: CASSLSTPDREAFF.

The genes are TRBV28 and TRBJ1-4; TRBD1 might be the D (5 bases). Between the trimmed V and J ends, which lost 3 bases and 4 bases, there was a span of 12 bases. CDR1 and CDR2 (germline): MDHEN, SYDVKM. The CDR3 sequence is 15 residues long. The chain's CDR3 is CASSFIGGYNEKLFF. The DNA for the CDR3 is TGTGCCAGCAGTTTTATCGGGGGATATAATGAAAAACTGTTTTTT.

The chain uses TRBV28 and TRBJ2-5; D is possibly TRBD1 (6 bases). V lost 3 bases and J lost 3, with 11 bases in between. The V gene's germline CDR1 is MDHEN and CDR2 SYDVKM. The CDR3 is 14 residues long. DNA for the CDR3: TGTGCCAGCAGTTTTGACAGGCCCGAAGAGACCCAGTACTTC. Encoded protein: CASSFDRPEETQYF.

CDR3 DNA sequence: TGTGCCAGCAGCTTCCAGGGACTCTACAATGAGCAGTTCTTC. Its protein is CASSFQGLYNEQFF. This sequence joins TRBV5-6 and TRBJ2-1, with D possibly matching TRBD2 (6 bases). The ends were cut back, 2 bases at V and 3 bases at J, with 9 bases in the middle. The CDR3 contains 14 residues. Germline-derived CDR1 and CDR2 are SGHDT and YYEEEE.

This chain links TRBV29-1 with TRBJ2-3, with D perhaps TRBD1 or TRBD2 (5 bases each). Deletions cut 3 bases from V and 2 bases from J, with 9 bases between. This CDR3 is 13 amino acids long. Germline CDR1 reads SQVTM; CDR2 reads ANQGSEA. As DNA, the CDR3 is TGCAGCGTTGATGGGGGATCCACAGATACGCAGTATTTT. It codes for CSVDGGSTDTQYF.

The chain links TRBV19 to TRBJ2-2; D gene unclear. V was trimmed by 5 bases and J by 4 bases, leaving 17 bases between them. Germline V gene data show CDR1 as LNHDA and CDR2 as SQIVND (reference sequence). CDR3 size: 16 residues. CDR3 DNA sequence: TGTGCCAGTAGTCTCCCCCCCGCGTCGGGCACCGGGGAGCTGTTTTTT. Encoded protein: CASSLPPASGTGELFF. Based on the CDR3 plus reference TRBV19 and TRBJ2-2, the full variable domain is DGGITQSPKYLFRKEGQNVTLSCEQNLNHDAMYWYRQDPGQGLRLIYYSQIVNDFQKGDIAEGYSVSREKKESFPLTVTSAQKNPTAFYLCASSLPPASGTGELFFGEGSRLTVL.

This chain connects TRBV29-1 to TRBJ2-3; D is possibly TRBD2 (5 bases). Trimming removed 3 bases at V and 2 bases at J, with 12 bases between. Per germline, CDR1 SQVTM and CDR2 ANQGSEA. The CDR3 totals 14 residues. In nucleotides, the CDR3 is TGCAGCGTTGATCGAGGGAAAGACACAGATACGCAGTATTTT. This codes for CSVDRGKDTDTQYF.

The chain joins TRBV7-9 to TRBJ2-5; D may be TRBD1 or TRBD2 (5 bases each). Germline CDR1 and CDR2: SEHNR and FQNEAQ (reference sequence). V was cut by 3 bases and J by 1 base, with 12 bases left in between. The CDR3 is 15 amino acids. CDR3 sequence reads: CASSFDIGGQETQYF. The CDR3 DNA reads TGTGCCAGCAGCTTCGACATTGGGGGCCAAGAGACCCAGTACTTC.

The V gene is TRBV6-5, the J gene TRBJ2-7; no firm D call. This CDR3 spans 13 amino acids. Trimming took off 6 bases at V and 3 bases at J, with 12 bases between the two ends. The germline V gene has CDR1 MNHEY and CDR2 SVGAGI. The DNA of the CDR3 is TGTGCCAGCAGCCCAGTACAAAGCTACGAGCAGTACTTC. Its translation is CASSPVQSYEQYF.

In its sample, this clone was seen once. This rearrangement joins TRBV6-1 to TRBJ1-5; TRBD1 is a possible D gene (5 bases). V lost 0 bases, J lost 7 bases, and 7 bases lay in between. This CDR3 region has 13 residues. Germline CDR1 reads MNHNS; CDR2 reads SASEGT. The DNA for the CDR3 is TGTGCCAGCAGTGAAGCGGGGGTGCAGCCCCAGCATTTT. Protein: CASSEAGVQPQHF.

The chain recombines TRBV5-8 with TRBJ2-2, with D unclear. Trimming removed 2 bases from V and 5 bases from J, with 16 bases in between. The CDR3 loop spans 16 amino acids. Looked up from germline, CDR1 is SGHTS and CDR2 is YDEGEE. The CDR3 reads CASSFSGTADTGELFF. For the CDR3, the DNA is TGTGCCAGCAGCTTTAGTGGCACGGCGGATACCGGGGAGCTGTTTTTT.

The chain carries TRBV11-3 and TRBJ1-2; no reliable D call. Trimming removed 5 bases from V and 2 bases from J, with 18 bases in between. The CDR3 extends over 16 amino acids. Germline CDR1 and CDR2: SGHNT and YENEEA. The DNA for the CDR3 is TGTGCCAGCAGCCGTACGGCCTTTAGACTGAACTATGGCTACACCTTC. Its translation is CASSRTAFRLNYGYTF.

V usage is TRBV10-1 and J usage is TRBJ2-3, with D hard to call. Trimming removed 2 bases from V and 1 base from J, with 4 bases in between. This CDR3 has 13 amino acids. Germline V gene lookup returns CDR1 WNHNN and CDR2 SYGVQD (reference sequence). The CDR3 is CASSEAGTDTQYF. The CDR3 DNA sequence: TGCGCCAGCAGTGAGGCAGGCACAGATACGCAGTATTTT.

The rearrangement joins TRBV27 to TRBJ2-3; the D gene is possibly TRBD1 (6 bases). Trimming pared 5 bases from V and 3 bases from J, leaving 24 bases between. The CDR3 is 18 amino acids. Per the germline V gene, CDR1 is MNHEY and CDR2 is SMNVEV (reference sequence). Here the CDR3 DNA reads TGTGCCAGCAGTCCATATGTGCGAGGAAGGGGGTCTACAGATACGCAGTATTTT. Translation gives CASSPYVRGRGSTDTQYF.